Presented here are 27 T cell receptor beta chains from one specimen sequenced in a study of blood T cell repertoires in COVID-19 (dated by TCRdb to 2020 to 2022). Receptor amplification or capture employed the immunoSEQ multiplex PCR assay. What TCRdb holds here is the immuneACCESS table cut down to in-frame rearrangements. Part of the clones is not present; checked against another copy, under half of the missing clones reflect an unresolved V gene, and the others are unexplained. The sample table shows under 250,000 clones, and around four fifths are seen once. The leading ten clones occupy 2% to 3% of the sample. The sample comprised peripheral blood. Receptor source: a woman aged 70-85 years with active or convalescent COVID-19.

This clone showed up just a few times. This rearrangement joins TRBV11-2 to TRBJ2-3; 9 nucleotides agree with TRBD2. Germline CDR1 reads SGHAT; CDR2 reads FQNNGV. Trimming at V came to 1 base and at J to 7 bases, leaving 12 bases not matched to a gene. CDR3 length: 17 residues. This chain's CDR3 is CASSLVWGGSGGNTQYF. DNA for the CDR3: TGTGCCAGCAGCTTAGTCTGGGGAGGTAGCGGGGGTAATACGCAGTATTTT.

The rearrangement joins TRBV15 to TRBJ1-4; D is unresolved. The germline gives CDR1 LNHNV, CDR2 YYDKDF (reference sequence). The V gene lost 0 bases and the J gene lost 2 bases, with 10 bases spanning the gap. This CDR3 has 16 amino acids. CDR3 in DNA: TGTGCCACCAGCAGAGATGCCCTGACTACTAATGAAAAACTGTTTTTT. Protein: CATSRDALTTNEKLFF.

The rearrangement joins TRBV7-9 to TRBJ2-7, with 11 positions matching TRBD2. V dropped 6 bases and J dropped 3; count of bases not matched to a gene: 7. The CDR3 is 15 amino acids. CDR1 SEHNR and CDR2 FQNEAQ come from the germline V gene (reference sequence). The CDR3 DNA is TGTGCCAGCAGTCGCGAGACTAGCGGGGACTACGAGCAGTACTTC. Its translation is CASSRETSGDYEQYF.

The genes are TRBV5-1 and TRBJ1-1; D might be TRBD1 (6 bases). With 0 bases removed from V and 1 base from J, the gap between germline ends came to 10 bases. Germline CDR1 reads SGHRS; CDR2 reads YFSETQ. The CDR3 is 15 amino acids. The CDR3 region has the DNA TGCGCCAGCAGCTTGGCGGCGGGGGCGAACACTGAAGCTTTCTTT. It codes for CASSLAAGANTEAFF.

This chain links TRBV5-1 with TRBJ1-2; weak D call: TRBD1 (5 bases). The germline V gene has CDR1 SGHRS and CDR2 YFSETQ. CDR3 size: 13 residues. With 1 base removed from V and 12 bases from J, the gap between germline ends came to 16 bases. CDR3 region: CASSLTGGIVNTF. CDR3 in DNA: TGCGCCAGCAGCTTGACGGGGGGTATTGTCAACACCTTC.

This sequence joins TRBV18 and TRBJ1-5, with D tentatively TRBD1 (6 bases). In germline, CDR1 is KGHSH, CDR2 LQKENI. Between the trimmed V and J ends, which lost 7 bases and 5 bases, there was a span of 12 bases. The CDR3 runs 13 residues. In DNA form, the CDR3 reads TGTGCCAGCTGCCGGGACACAGATCAGCCCCAGCATTTT. Encoded protein: CASCRDTDQPQHF. The full variable domain, rest sourced from reference TRBV18 and TRBJ1-5, is NAGVMQNPRHLVRRRGQEARLRCSPMKGHSHVYWYRQLPEEGLKFMVYLQKENIIDESGMPKERFSAEFPKEGPSILRIQQVVRGDSAAYFCASCRDTDQPQHFGDGTRLSIL.

This chain links TRBV28 with TRBJ1-2, with TRBD1 identical over 8 bases. The ends lost 3 bases at V and 4 bases at J; junction bases unmatched: 7. Germline V gives CDR1 MDHEN, CDR2 SYDVKM. The CDR3 has 15 residues. The CDR3 here is CASSFLGQGGYGYTF. CDR3 DNA: TGTGCCAGCAGTTTCCTAGGACAGGGAGGCTATGGCTACACCTTC.

This sequence joins TRBV5-1 and TRBJ1-2, with D uncertain. The CDR3 sequence is 13 residues long. Trimming left V 0 bases short and J 3 bases short, with 6 bases between. Looked up from germline, CDR1 is SGHRS and CDR2 is YFSETQ. The CDR3 spells CASSLAGYYGYTF. Written as DNA, the CDR3 is TGCGCCAGCAGCTTGGCAGGTTACTATGGCTACACCTTC.

The chain uses TRBV7-2 and TRBJ1-2; 8 bases fit TRBD1. V lost 0 bases to trimming and J lost 7 bases; unmatched junction nucleotides: 16. There are 18 residues in the CDR3. The germline CDR1 and CDR2 sequences are SGHTA and FQGNSA. The DNA for the CDR3 is TGTGCCAGCAGCTTAGCACGGACAGGGAGGGATACCACGGGTGGCTACACCTTC. Its protein product is CASSLARTGRDTTGGYTF. Full variable domain (missing parts from reference TRBV7-2 and TRBJ1-2): GAGVSQSPSNKVTEKGKDVELRCDPISGHTALYWYRQSLGQGLEFLIYFQGNSAPDKSGLPSDRFSAERTGGSVSTLTIQRTQQEDSAVYLCASSLARTGRDTTGGYTFGSGTRLTVV.

The chain joins TRBV29-1 to TRBJ2-2, with D possibly TRBD1 on 5 matching bases. This CDR3 spans 14 amino acids. Germline loops: CDR1 SQVTM, CDR2 ANQGSEA. Deletions cut 6 bases from V and 2 bases from J, with 13 bases between. DNA of the CDR3: TGCAGCGTGCGCCAGGGCCCCAACACCGGGGAGCTGTTTTTT. Translation gives CSVRQGPNTGELFF.

This sequence joins TRBV11-3 and TRBJ1-1; tentative D call: TRBD1 (6 bases). The CDR3 length is 16 residues. Trimming removed 3 bases from V and 4 bases from J, with 18 bases in between. Germline CDR1 and CDR2: SGHNT and YENEEA. The CDR3 bases are TGTGCCAGCAGCTTTGGGGGCGGGGGCGAGGGCACTGAAGCTTTCTTT. Its protein product is CASSFGGGGEGTEAFF.

The genes are TRBV7-2 and TRBJ2-2, with TRBD2 as a possible D gene (5 bases). This CDR3 contains 16 residues. With 3 bases removed from V and 3 bases from J, the gap between germline ends came to 14 bases. Per the germline V gene, CDR1 is SGHTA and CDR2 is FQGNSA. CDR3 DNA: TGTGCCAGCAGCTTCAAGGGCAGGACTTACACCGGGGAGCTGTTTTTT. It encodes CASSFKGRTYTGELFF.

The chain combines TRBV11-3 with TRBJ2-1; no reliable D call. V lost 5 bases to trimming and J lost 5 bases, with 13 bases between them. The CDR3 totals 14 residues. From germline, CDR1 is SGHNT and CDR2 YENEEA. The CDR3 reads CASSASVGDNEQFF. In DNA, the CDR3 is TGTGCCAGCAGCGCTTCAGTAGGAGACAATGAGCAGTTCTTC.

The chain combines TRBV5-6 with TRBJ2-5, with 9 positions matching TRBD1. The ends lost 5 bases at V and 5 bases at J; junction bases unmatched: 7. Germline CDR1 and CDR2: SGHDT and YYEEEE. This CDR3 comprises 14 residues. The CDR3 reads CASSGQGSAETQYF. The CDR3 bases are TGTGCCAGCAGTGGACAGGGGTCCGCCGAGACCCAGTACTTC.

The rearrangement uses TRBV19 and TRBJ1-6; 7 bases agree with TRBD1. The CDR3 spans 15 residues. Trimming took 0 bases from V and 9 from J; bases not matched to a gene: 5. The V gene's germline CDR1 is LNHDA and CDR2 SQIVND (reference sequence). CDR3 in DNA: TGTGCCAGTAGTATAGATCGGCAGGGGGGTTCACCCCTCCACTTT. The encoded protein is CASSIDRQGGSPLHF.

The chain is built from TRBV5-1 and TRBJ1-4; 9 bases are a match to TRBD1. Germline V gene sequence: CDR1 SGHRS, CDR2 YFSETQ. The CDR3 runs 14 residues. The J segment lost 4 bases and the V segment lost 3 bases, leaving 1 base of the junction unmatched. This CDR3 reads CASSSGQGNEKLFF. The CDR3 DNA sequence: TGCGCCAGCAGCTCGGGACAGGGTAATGAAAAACTGTTTTTT.

V gene TRBV6-5 combines with J gene TRBJ1-1, with D maybe TRBD1 (5 bases). Looked up from germline, CDR1 is MNHEY and CDR2 is SVGAGI. The CDR3 totals 13 residues. V gave up 4 bases and J gave up 4 bases, with 10 bases separating them. The CDR3 region is CASSSGGGTEAFF. As DNA, the CDR3 is TGTGCCAGCAGTTCCGGCGGGGGCACTGAAGCTTTCTTT.

The chain couples TRBV7-2 to TRBJ2-3, with D tentatively TRBD1 (5 bases). The CDR3 runs 16 residues. Trimming removed 1 base from V and 2 bases from J, with 13 bases in between. CDR1 SGHTA and CDR2 FQGNSA come from the germline V gene. The CDR3 spells CASSLDRTGITDTQYF. CDR3 DNA: TGTGCCAGCAGCTTAGATCGAACAGGAATCACAGATACGCAGTATTTT.

V is TRBV5-1 and J is TRBJ2-7; possibly TRBD1 for D (5 bases). Germline V gene lookup returns CDR1 SGHRS and CDR2 YFSETQ. CDR3 size: 19 residues. The V and J ends lost 0 bases and 2 bases respectively, with 24 bases between them. The CDR3 spells CASSLGWGKSLGWAYEQYF. DNA of the CDR3: TGCGCCAGCAGCTTGGGGTGGGGCAAGTCCTTGGGTTGGGCCTACGAGCAGTACTTC.

This clone was observed once. The rearrangement uses TRBV5-1 and TRBJ2-1; 15 nucleotides match TRBD2. The J segment lost 7 bases and the V segment lost 3 bases, leaving 8 bases of the junction unmatched. Germline lookup yields CDR1 SGHRS and CDR2 YFSETQ. This CDR3 region has 17 residues. CDR3 coding DNA: TGCGCCAGCAGCTCTGGGACTAGCGGGAGGAGGGTTAATGAGCAGTTCTTC. Encoded protein: CASSSGTSGRRVNEQFF.

The rearrangement uses TRBV5-5 and TRBJ2-3, with D maybe TRBD2 (5 bases). This CDR3 comprises 14 residues. V was trimmed by 5 bases and J by 6 bases, leaving 16 bases between them. Germline V lookup: CDR1 SGHKS, CDR2 YYEKEE (reference sequence). The CDR3 nucleotides read TGTGCCAGCAGATATACCGGGGTTTCGGATACGCAGTATTTT. It yields the protein CASRYTGVSDTQYF.

The chain has TRBV29-1 and TRBJ1-1, with no clear D. This CDR3 is 14 amino acids long. The germline V gene encodes CDR1 SQVTM and CDR2 ANQGSEA. V was trimmed by 4 bases and J by 1 base, leaving 13 bases between them. CDR3 DNA: TGCAGCGTTGTAAGAGACGAGGGGAACACTGAAGCTTTCTTT. Its translation is CSVVRDEGNTEAFF. Combining the CDR3 with reference TRBV29-1 and TRBJ1-1 gives the whole variable domain SAVISQKPSRDICQRGTSLTIQCQVDSQVTMMFWYRQQPGQSLTLIATANQGSEATYESGFVIDKFPISRPNLTFSTLTVSNMSPEDSSIYLCSVVRDEGNTEAFFGQGTRLTVV.

The CDR3 DNA reads TGTGCCAGCAGCCTGAAGAAGATTCGGGGAATAAGTGACGAGCAGTACTTC. This codes for CASSLKKIRGISDEQYF. The genes are TRBV5-6 and TRBJ2-7; D possibly corresponds to TRBD2 (5 bases). CDR3 length: 17 amino acids. The germline V and J ends were trimmed by 4 bases and 5 bases, with 25 bases remaining between them. Germline CDR1 reads SGHDT; CDR2 reads YYEEEE.

This chain uses TRBV28 with TRBJ1-6, with D perhaps TRBD1 (5 bases). This CDR3 has 13 amino acids. The V gene's germline CDR1 is MDHEN and CDR2 SYDVKM. The V gene lost 7 bases and the J gene lost 14 bases, with 18 bases spanning the gap. In DNA form, the CDR3 reads TGTGCCAGCACCTTCGGACACCGAGGCACCCTCCACTTT. It specifies CASTFGHRGTLHF.

The chain combines TRBV25-1 with TRBJ1-6; D gene uncertain. CDR1 is MGHDK and CDR2 is SYGVNS in the germline V gene. This CDR3 contains 12 residues. With 1 base removed from V and 9 bases from J, the gap between germline ends came to 4 bases. The DNA of the CDR3 is TGTGCCAGCAGTGAATTCTCTTCACCCCTCCACTTT. This sequence encodes CASSEFSSPLHF.

The chain recombines TRBV7-3 with TRBJ2-3; TRBD2 aligns across 12 bases. The CDR3 contains 14 residues. Germline CDR1 reads SGHTA; CDR2 reads FQGTGA. The trim removed 6 bases at V and 5 bases at J, leaving 3 bases unmatched. In DNA, the CDR3 is TGTGCCAGCAGTCTGACTAGCGGGGGAGATACGCAGTATTTT. The encoded protein is CASSLTSGGDTQYF.

The rearrangement uses TRBV12-3 or TRBV12-4 and TRBJ2-2; D gene uncertain. The CDR3 is 12 amino acids. The V end was cut by 8 bases, the J end by 6 bases, with 10 bases between. CDR3: CASAQIAGELFF. CDR3 DNA sequence: TGTGCCAGCGCCCAGATTGCCGGGGAGCTGTTTTTT.